This passage covers 27 T cell receptor beta chains from one sample sequenced in a study of graft-versus-host responses after intestinal transplantation. Clones were read by immunoSEQ multiplex PCR, and TCRdb kept only the in-frame ones, dropping some. The top ten clones hold 0.55% to 0.75% of a sample with under 90,000 clones, around 92% of them seen once. Specimen: PBMCs, collected 98 days after intestinal transplantation. The receptors here all came from a human patient who received an intestinal transplant, so some T cells may come from the graft donor.

The chain employs TRBV18 and TRBJ2-1, with 11 bases that match TRBD2. The CDR3 extends over 16 amino acids. Germline loops: CDR1 KGHSH, CDR2 LQKENI. J lost 0 bases, V lost 8 bases, and 6 bases had no gene match. As DNA, the CDR3 is TGTGCCAGCGTACTAGCGGGGGAGAACTCCTACAATGAGCAGTTCTTC. Amino acid sequence: CASVLAGENSYNEQFF. Full variable domain (outside the CDR3, taken from reference TRBV18 and TRBJ2-1): NAGVMQNPRHLVRRRGQEARLRCSPMKGHSHVYWYRQLPEEGLKFMVYLQKENIIDESGMPKERFSAEFPKEGPSILRIQQVVRGDSAAYFCASVLAGENSYNEQFFGPGTRLTVL.

The CDR3 DNA follows: TGTGCCAGCAGTTTACCCCCCACAGGCGCGAACACCGGGGAGCTGTTTTTT. Translated: CASSLPPTGANTGELFF. This chain links TRBV27 with TRBJ2-2; TRBD1 might be the D (5 bases). The germline CDR1 and CDR2 sequences are MNHEY and SMNVEV (reference sequence). This CDR3 contains 17 residues. Trimming removed 2 bases at V and 0 bases at J, with 13 bases between.

This chain uses TRBV5-8 with TRBJ1-1; 10 bases are shared with TRBD1. Trimming removed 3 bases from V and 5 bases from J; junction bases left unmatched: 7. This CDR3 contains 15 residues. The germline gives CDR1 SGHTS, CDR2 YDEGEE. The CDR3 reads CASSSRQGAGTEAFF. CDR3 DNA sequence: TGTGCCAGCAGCTCACGACAGGGGGCAGGAACTGAAGCTTTCTTT.

Comment on this clone: This same CDR3 is encoded by further DNA sequences in the sample. The chain combines TRBV10-1 with TRBJ2-1; 11 bases are a match to TRBD2. The CDR3 totals 18 residues. CDR1 is WNHNN and CDR2 is SYGVQD in the germline V gene (reference sequence). V lost 7 bases to trimming and J lost 0 bases; unmatched junction nucleotides: 11. In nucleotides, the CDR3 is TGCGCCAGCAATCCGGGGCTAGCGGGGGGTAGCTCCTACAATGAGCAGTTCTTC. Translated: CASNPGLAGGSSYNEQFF.

The chain links TRBV5-1 to TRBJ2-5; D unresolved. CDR3 size: 12 residues. V lost 4 bases, J lost 0 bases, and 4 bases lay in between. The V gene's germline CDR1 is SGHRS and CDR2 YFSETQ. The CDR3 coding sequence is TGCGCCAGCAGCCGATACCAAGAGACCCAGTACTTC. It codes for CASSRYQETQYF.

The chain links TRBV7-8 to TRBJ2-7; 11 positions agree with TRBD2. The V gene end was trimmed by 7 bases and the J gene end by 0 bases; junction bases not matched to a gene: 5. In germline, CDR1 is SGHVS, CDR2 FQNEAQ. The CDR3 runs to 15 residues. The CDR3 reads CASTPSGRSSYEQYF. In DNA, the CDR3 is TGTGCCAGCACCCCTAGCGGGAGGAGCTCCTACGAGCAGTACTTC.

This clone was observed once. The chain employs TRBV5-4 and TRBJ2-3; 11 bases match TRBD2. This CDR3 is 15 amino acids long. V dropped 4 bases and J dropped 5; count of bases not matched to a gene: 6. Germline-derived CDR1 and CDR2 are SGHNT and YYREEE (reference sequence). CDR3 sequence (DNA): TGTGCCAGCAGCCGGGGACTAGCGGACGGAGATACGCAGTATTTT. Amino acids: CASSRGLADGDTQYF.

This sequence joins TRBV6-5 and TRBJ2-7; TRBD1 is a possible D gene (6 bases). The V end was cut by 2 bases, the J end by 3 bases, with 11 bases between. Germline V gene sequence: CDR1 MNHEY, CDR2 SVGAGI. The CDR3 contains 14 residues. CDR3 nucleotide sequence: TGTGCCAGCAGTTACCGGGACAACGGCTACGAGCAGTACTTC. The encoded protein is CASSYRDNGYEQYF.

The V call is TRBV6-6, the J call TRBJ2-7, with D perhaps assigned TRBD1 or TRBD2 (6 bases each). From germline, CDR1 is MNHNY and CDR2 SVGAGI (reference sequence). Between the trimmed V and J ends, which lost 7 bases and 7 bases, there was a span of 14 bases. The CDR3 extends over 12 amino acids. The CDR3 coding sequence is TGTGCCAGCACTCAAGGGGGGAATGAGCAGTACTTC. It yields the protein CASTQGGNEQYF.

The genes are TRBV28 and TRBJ2-1, with D tentatively TRBD2 (5 bases). The CDR3 has 15 amino acids. The germline CDR1 and CDR2 sequences are MDHEN and SYDVKM. V lost 5 bases and J 4 bases, leaving 15 bases between the germline ends. The CDR3: CASSPARGFYNEQFF. CDR3 sequence (DNA): TGTGCCAGCAGTCCCGCACGGGGATTTTACAATGAGCAGTTCTTC. Drawing the rest from reference TRBV28 and TRBJ2-1, the complete variable domain is DVKVTQSSRYLVKRTGEKVFLECVQDMDHENMFWYRQDPGLGLRLIYFSYDVKMKEKGDIPEGYSVSREKKERFSLILESASTNQTSMYLCASSPARGFYNEQFFGPGTRLTVL.

This chain uses TRBV11-2 with TRBJ1-1; D is ambiguous. This CDR3 has 13 residues. Germline V gives CDR1 SGHAT, CDR2 FQNNGV. The V and J ends lost 5 bases and 2 bases respectively, with 9 bases between them. The CDR3 spells CASSANGNTEAFF. The CDR3 nucleotides read TGTGCCAGCAGCGCCAATGGAAACACTGAAGCTTTCTTT. Full variable domain (remainder filled in from reference TRBV11-2 and TRBJ1-1): EAGVAQSPRYKIIEKRQSVAFWCNPISGHATLYWYQQILGQGPKLLIQFQNNGVVDDSQLPKDRFSAERLKGVDSTLKIQPAKLEDSAVYLCASSANGNTEAFFGQGTRLTVV.

The chain joins TRBV6-5 to TRBJ1-1, with unresolved D. V shed 6 bases and J shed 3 bases, with 5 bases lying between them. This CDR3 has 11 amino acids. Per the germline V gene, CDR1 is MNHEY and CDR2 is SVGAGI. In DNA form, the CDR3 reads TGTGCCAGCAGCTCTGACACTGAAGCTTTCTTT. Translation: CASSSDTEAFF.

The chain couples TRBV7-2 to TRBJ2-5, with a tentative D call TRBD1 (6 bases). Germline CDR1 and CDR2: SGHTA and FQGNSA. V was pared by 3 bases and J by 1 base, with 21 bases between. CDR3 size: 18 residues. CDR3 nucleotide sequence: TGTGCCAGCAGCTTGGGTTGGACAGCAAGGGGGATCCAAGAGACCCAGTACTTC. This gives the protein CASSLGWTARGIQETQYF.

J is TRBJ1-2 and V is TRBV30; 8 nucleotides align to TRBD1. CDR3 length: 12 residues. CDR1 GTSNPN and CDR2 SVGIG come from the germline V gene (reference sequence). V gave up 3 bases and J gave up 7 bases; unmatched junction bases: 4. The CDR3 DNA follows: TGTGCCTGGAGCGCAGGGGGCAGTGGCTACACCTTC. It specifies CAWSAGGSGYTF.

This chain uses TRBV11-2 with TRBJ2-5, with D perhaps TRBD1 (6 bases). This CDR3 comprises 12 residues. Germline CDR1 is SGHAT and CDR2 is FQNNGV. Trimming stripped 4 bases from V and 4 bases from J, with 7 bases between. CDR3 sequence reads: CASSSQGETQYF. The CDR3 DNA sequence: TGTGCCAGCAGCTCACAGGGAGAGACCCAGTACTTC.

The chain employs TRBV29-1 and TRBJ1-2; no clear D gene. V was pared by 5 bases and J by 4 bases, with 8 bases between. There are 11 residues in the CDR3. Germline loops: CDR1 SQVTM, CDR2 ANQGSEA. The CDR3 nucleotides are TGCAGCGTTCCGGGCCTCTATGGCTACACCTTC. Amino acids: CSVPGLYGYTF. The whole variable domain, filled in from reference TRBV29-1 and TRBJ1-2, reads SAVISQKPSRDICQRGTSLTIQCQVDSQVTMMFWYRQQPGQSLTLIATANQGSEATYESGFVIDKFPISRPNLTFSTLTVSNMSPEDSSIYLCSVPGLYGYTFGSGTRLTVV.

This clone appeared a few times. The chain uses TRBV5-1 and TRBJ2-1; 7 bases are shared with TRBD2. This CDR3 region has 17 residues. With 0 bases clipped from V and 4 bases from J, the junction kept 10 bases outside the gene matches. The germline CDR1 and CDR2 sequences are SGHRS and YFSETQ. CDR3 sequence: CASSLGVGRGNYNEQFF. The CDR3 DNA reads TGCGCCAGCAGCTTGGGGGTCGGGCGGGGGAATTACAATGAGCAGTTCTTC.

This chain uses TRBV4-1 with TRBJ2-7; TRBD1 agrees at 9 bases. The germline V gene has CDR1 MGHRA and CDR2 YSYEKL. The V and J ends lost 6 bases and 7 bases, in that order; junction bases with no gene match: 13. The CDR3 has 15 residues. The CDR3 sequence: CASRHWSTGGVEQYF. For the CDR3, the DNA is TGCGCCAGCAGACACTGGTCGACAGGGGGAGTTGAGCAGTACTTC.

In the case of this clone: This specimen includes other DNA sequences encoding the same CDR3. The genes are TRBV28 and TRBJ2-3, with no clear D. The CDR3 has 11 amino acids. Per the germline V gene, CDR1 is MDHEN and CDR2 is SYDVKM. V shed 6 bases and J shed 2 bases, with 3 bases lying between them. The CDR3 region is CASSLTDTQYF. The CDR3 DNA reads TGTGCCAGCAGCCTCACAGATACGCAGTATTTT.

This clone has only one observation. V and J are TRBV6-5 and TRBJ2-7; D call uncertain. V lost 2 bases to trimming and J lost 2 bases, with 7 bases between them. The CDR3 is 13 residues long. Germline lookup yields CDR1 MNHEY and CDR2 SVGAGI. DNA of the CDR3: TGTGCCAGCAGTTACAGGTTCCCCTACGAGCAGTACTTC. It is translated as CASSYRFPYEQYF.

The rearrangement links TRBV4-2 to TRBJ1-5; possible D gene TRBD1, 5 bases. CDR1 and CDR2 from the germline V gene are LGHNA and YNFKEQ. Trimming stripped 5 bases from V and 7 bases from J, with 12 bases between. The CDR3 length is 13 residues. The DNA of the CDR3 is TGTGCCAGCAGCTCAGGGTTACGGCAGCCCCAGCATTTT. Translating it yields CASSSGLRQPQHF.

The chain is built from TRBV30 and TRBJ2-7; no firm D call. The CDR3 runs to 13 residues. Germline CDR1 GTSNPN, CDR2 SVGIG (reference sequence). Trimming removed 1 base at V and 7 bases at J, with 14 bases between. CDR3 amino acids: CAWSGPPLREQYF. The DNA of the CDR3 is TGTGCCTGGAGTGGGCCACCCTTAAGGGAGCAGTACTTC.

The V and J genes are TRBV5-4 and TRBJ2-7; D is undetermined. Trimming removed 2 bases at V and 2 bases at J, with 11 bases between. CDR3 length: 14 amino acids. Germline V gene lookup returns CDR1 SGHNT and CDR2 YYREEE (reference sequence). In DNA, the CDR3 is TGTGCCAGCAGCTTCCAGGCGCTTACCTACGAGCAGTACTTC. This codes for CASSFQALTYEQYF.

About this clone itself: At one boundary the junction diverges from the germline segment, which might be a read error. This CDR3 reads CASSLGYRGAVF. The CDR3 DNA follows: TGTGCCAGCAGCTTGGGTTACCGGGGAGCTGTTTTT. This rearrangement joins TRBV7-3 to TRBJ2-2, with a weak D call TRBD2 (5 bases). This CDR3 region has 12 residues. The germline gives CDR1 SGHTA, CDR2 FQGTGA.

This CDR3 is CASSQDPAGASYNEQFF. The CDR3 bases are TGCGCCAGCAGCCAAGATCCCGCAGGGGCCTCCTACAATGAGCAGTTCTTC. The chain combines TRBV4-1 with TRBJ2-1; TRBD1 is a possible D gene (6 bases). Trimming pared 0 bases from V and 0 bases from J, leaving 12 bases between. The germline V gene has CDR1 MGHRA and CDR2 YSYEKL. The CDR3 is 17 residues long.

This CDR3 reads CASSSTGLGEQYF. The CDR3 coding sequence is TGTGCCAGCAGTTCGACAGGGTTAGGAGAGCAGTACTTC. The chain links TRBV6-5 to TRBJ2-7; 7 bases line up with TRBD1. V shed 4 bases, J shed 7 bases, and the junction held 7 bases outside the gene matches. The CDR3 extends over 13 amino acids. Germline loops: CDR1 MNHEY, CDR2 SVGAGI.

The J gene is TRBJ2-4, the V gene TRBV11-2; TRBD1 might be the D (5 bases). Trimming removed 1 base from V and 0 bases from J, with 16 bases in between. This CDR3 is built from 18 residues. Germline loops: CDR1 SGHAT, CDR2 FQNNGV. This CDR3 is CASSLARAGVLAKNIQYF. Here the CDR3 DNA reads TGTGCCAGCAGCTTAGCCAGGGCTGGGGTTTTAGCCAAAAACATTCAGTACTTC.